The 25 T cell receptor beta chains below were found in one sample sequenced in a study of blood T cell repertoires in COVID-19. Sequenced by immunoSEQ multiplex PCR; TCRdb stores in-frame clones only, minus some. The repertoire holds roughly 150,000 clones, with over 80% as singletons. Sequencing used PBMCs or T cells enriched from blood (not recorded which). The receptors were sampled from a man between 65 and 85 years old who had been exposed to COVID-19.

This clone is a singleton in its sample. The chain recombines TRBV12-5 with TRBJ2-1; 11 bases are a match to TRBD2. This CDR3 region has 14 residues. J gave up 5 bases and V 4 bases, and 1 base lay outside the gene matches. The germline V gene encodes CDR1 LGHNT and CDR2 FRNRAP. The CDR3 DNA reads TGTGCTAGTGGTTGGGGACTAGCGGACAATGAGCAGTTCTTC. The encoded protein is CASGWGLADNEQFF.

This clone was found a few times. This chain joins TRBV5-1 and TRBJ2-3; TRBD2 matches 7 bases. After removal of 1 base from V and 1 base from J, the junction contained 6 bases not matched to a gene. The CDR3 is 16 amino acids. Germline V CDR1 and CDR2: SGHRS, YFSETQ. CDR3 sequence: CASSLSLALGTDTQYF. Here the CDR3 DNA reads TGCGCCAGCAGCTTGTCACTAGCGCTTGGCACAGATACGCAGTATTTT.

The rearrangement joins TRBV2 to TRBJ1-1, with a tentative D call TRBD1 (6 bases). Germline CDR1 is SNHLY and CDR2 is FYNNEI. The V end was cut by 7 bases, the J end by 8 bases, with 17 bases between. There are 13 residues in the CDR3. CDR3 sequence (DNA): TGTGCCAGCAATGGGCAGGGGCTCGCGGAAGCTTTCTTT. It translates to CASNGQGLAEAFF. Combining the CDR3 with reference TRBV2 and TRBJ1-1 gives the whole variable domain EPEVTQTPSHQVTQMGQEVILRCVPISNHLYFYWYRQILGQKVEFLVSFYNNEISEKSEIFDDQFSVERPDGSNFTLKIRSTKLEDSAMYFCASNGQGLAEAFFGQGTRLTVV.

This chain connects TRBV27 to TRBJ1-4; D remains unclear. The germline V gene encodes CDR1 MNHEY and CDR2 SMNVEV (reference sequence). CDR3 size: 15 residues. Between the trimmed V and J ends, which lost 6 bases and 1 base, there was a span of 12 bases. The CDR3 nucleotides read TGTGCCAGCAGCCCTGGACGGGGAACTAATGAAAAACTGTTTTTT. It is translated as CASSPGRGTNEKLFF.

CDR3 amino acids: CASLLKRGRSNPWEKNTEAFF. The CDR3 DNA reads TGTGCCAGCCTCTTGAAGCGCGGGCGGTCTAACCCGTGGGAAAAGAACACTGAAGCTTTCTTT. This chain joins TRBV21-1 and TRBJ1-1. TRBV21-1 corresponds to a pseudogene. The CDR3 runs to 21 residues.

The chain uses TRBV5-4 and TRBJ2-5, with a weak D call TRBD1 (6 bases). Trimming cost V 4 bases and J 1 base, with 11 bases left between them. The V gene's germline CDR1 is SGHNT and CDR2 YYREEE (reference sequence). The CDR3 is made up of 14 amino acids. The CDR3 is CASSRTGPQETQYF. The CDR3 coding sequence is TGTGCCAGCAGCCGAACAGGGCCCCAAGAGACCCAGTACTTC. Drawing the rest from reference TRBV5-4 and TRBJ2-5, the complete variable domain is ETGVTQSPTHLIKTRGQQVTLRCSSQSGHNTVSWYQQALGQGPQFIFQYYREEENGRGNFPPRFSGLQFPNYSSELNVNALELDDSALYLCASSRTGPQETQYFGPGTRLLVL.

This clone was picked up one time. V is TRBV3-1 (or the pseudogene TRBV3-2) and J is TRBJ2-3; weak D call: TRBD1 (5 bases). Germline loops: CDR1 LGHDT, CDR2 YNNKEL (reference sequence). The V and J ends lost 5 bases and 4 bases respectively, with 7 bases between them. The length of the CDR3 is 12 residues. CDR3 region: CASSGAADTQYF. The CDR3 bases are TGTGCCAGCAGCGGGGCGGCAGATACGCAGTATTTT.

This chain joins TRBV5-4 and TRBJ2-7, with TRBD1 as a possible D gene (5 bases). CDR1 and CDR2 (germline): SGHNT, YYREEE (reference sequence). The CDR3 is made up of 15 amino acids. Trimming cost V 0 bases and J 6 bases, with 16 bases left between them. This CDR3 is CASSLGGQGAAEQYF. The CDR3 DNA sequence: TGTGCCAGCAGCTTGGGCGGTCAAGGGGCGGCCGAGCAGTACTTC.

This clone was recorded a few times. The chain has TRBV27 and TRBJ2-3, with 8 bases aligning to TRBD2. In germline, CDR1 is MNHEY, CDR2 SMNVEV (reference sequence). The J segment lost 1 base and the V segment lost 7 bases, leaving 4 bases of the junction unmatched. This CDR3 is 14 amino acids long. The DNA of the CDR3 is TGTGCCAGCAACTTAGCGGGGCGCACAGATACGCAGTATTTT. Translation: CASNLAGRTDTQYF.

The J gene is TRBJ2-1, the V gene TRBV9; 8 nucleotides match TRBD2. CDR1 and CDR2 (germline): SGDLS, YYNGEE. V lost 3 bases and J lost 8; bases outside the gene matches: 10. The CDR3 extends over 15 amino acids. The DNA for the CDR3 is TGTGCCAGCAGCGGCCCGGGAGGGGGGTTCGATGAGCAGTTCTTC. Translation gives CASSGPGGGFDEQFF. The whole variable domain, filled in from reference TRBV9 and TRBJ2-1, reads DSGVTQTPKHLITATGQRVTLRCSPRSGDLSVYWYQQSLDQGLQFLIQYYNGEERAKGNILERFSAQQFPDLHSELNLSSLELGDSALYFCASSGPGGGFDEQFFGPGTRLTVL.

The chain recombines TRBV2 with TRBJ1-1; the D is unclear. Germline values: CDR1 SNHLY, CDR2 FYNNEI. V lost 7 bases and J lost 8, with 11 bases in between. This CDR3 has 11 residues. The CDR3 spells CASTLTVEAFF. CDR3 nucleotide sequence: TGTGCCAGCACCCTTACAGTGGAAGCTTTCTTT.

The rearrangement uses TRBV27 and TRBJ1-5, with unresolved D. Germline CDR1 is MNHEY and CDR2 is SMNVEV (reference sequence). The V end lost 11 bases, the J end lost 9 bases, and 8 bases lay between the germline ends. There are 9 residues in the CDR3. CDR3 residues: CAVGGPQHF. CDR3 nucleotides: TGTGCCGTCGGCGGGCCCCAGCATTTT.

The V and J genes are TRBV3-1 (or the pseudogene TRBV3-2) and TRBJ2-1; weak D call: TRBD1 (6 bases). V gave up 3 bases and J gave up 2 bases, with 20 bases separating them. CDR1 is LGHDT, CDR2 YNNKEL, per germline (reference sequence). The CDR3 consists of 18 residues. CDR3 protein: CASSHRKGGQGAYNEQFF. The DNA of the CDR3 is TGTGCCAGCAGCCATAGAAAAGGGGGACAAGGGGCCTACAATGAGCAGTTCTTC.

The rearrangement joins TRBV5-1 to TRBJ2-7, with D unclear. The CDR3 loop spans 14 amino acids. Trimming removed 2 bases at V and 2 bases at J, with 11 bases between. The germline V gene encodes CDR1 SGHRS and CDR2 YFSETQ. Here the CDR3 reads CASSLTTPPYEQYF. The CDR3 coding sequence is TGCGCCAGCAGCTTAACTACTCCTCCCTACGAGCAGTACTTC.

The rearrangement joins TRBV2 to TRBJ1-4, with D possibly TRBD1 on 6 matching bases. Germline CDR1 and CDR2: SNHLY and FYNNEI. This CDR3 comprises 15 residues. V gave up 10 bases and J gave up 8 bases, with 23 bases separating them. Here the CDR3 DNA reads TGTGCCACCAAGGATACAGGGTTATCCCAAGAAAAACTGTTTTTT. Its protein is CATKDTGLSQEKLFF.

V usage is TRBV30 and J usage is TRBJ2-2; 12 nucleotides match TRBD1. This CDR3 region has 17 residues. From germline, CDR1 is GTSNPN and CDR2 SVGIG (reference sequence). The trim removed 1 base at V and 6 bases at J, leaving 9 bases unmatched. The CDR3 DNA follows: TGTGCCTGGAGTGGCCGGGACAGGGGGCGAGCGGCCGGGGAGCTGTTTTTT. This encodes CAWSGRDRGRAAGELFF.

The rearrangement joins TRBV5-4 to TRBJ1-6; 7 nucleotides match TRBD1. The germline V gene has CDR1 SGHNT and CDR2 YYREEE (reference sequence). V shed 4 bases, J shed 9 bases, and the junction held 16 bases outside the gene matches. The CDR3 has 17 amino acids. The CDR3, as DNA: TGTGCCAGCAGCCCCCTCGAGCGGCACAGGGGTGGTTCACCCCTCCACTTT. Translating gives CASSPLERHRGGSPLHF.

Only a few counts were recorded for this clone. V and J are TRBV7-2 and TRBJ2-7; 10 positions agree with TRBD2. V shed 4 bases and J 4 bases; nucleotides not matched to a gene: 13. Germline assignment: CDR1 SGHTA and CDR2 FQGNSA. The CDR3 has 17 amino acids. The DNA of the CDR3 is TGTGCCAGCAGCTCCCCCGGGACTAGCGCAGGAAGATACGAGCAGTACTTC. The encoded protein is CASSSPGTSAGRYEQYF.

This rearrangement joins TRBV3-1 (or the pseudogene TRBV3-2) to TRBJ1-5; possible D gene TRBD1, 6 bases. The CDR3 extends over 11 amino acids. The germline V and J ends were trimmed by 11 bases and 4 bases, with 9 bases remaining between them. From germline, CDR1 is LGHDT and CDR2 YNNKEL (reference sequence). Written as DNA, the CDR3 is TGTGCCGGGGGCCTAAATCAGCCCCAGCATTTT. It translates to CAGGLNQPQHF.

V and J are TRBV27 and TRBJ1-1, with 9 bases lining up with TRBD1. With 3 bases clipped from V and 7 bases from J, the junction kept 9 bases outside the gene matches. Germline V gene lookup returns CDR1 MNHEY and CDR2 SMNVEV (reference sequence). The CDR3 runs 15 residues. The CDR3 region is CASSLRGTGIGEAFF. DNA of the CDR3: TGTGCCAGCAGTTTGAGAGGGACAGGGATAGGTGAAGCTTTCTTT.

V is TRBV7-3 and J is TRBJ2-5, with a tentative D call TRBD1 (6 bases). The CDR3 covers 15 residues. Germline values: CDR1 SGHTA, CDR2 FQGTGA. V lost 6 bases and J 6 bases, leaving 20 bases between the germline ends. CDR3 residues: CASSIGQGQLKTQYF. The CDR3 DNA reads as TGTGCCAGCAGTATAGGGCAGGGGCAGTTGAAGACCCAGTACTTC.

The chain couples TRBV10-3 to TRBJ1-2; D is perhaps TRBD1 (5 bases). The V and J ends lost 2 bases and 3 bases respectively, with 7 bases between them. The germline V gene encodes CDR1 ENHRY and CDR2 SYGVKD. This CDR3 has 13 residues. The CDR3 nucleotides are TGTGCCATCAGTGAGCGGGGGGACTATGGCTACACCTTC. It yields the protein CAISERGDYGYTF.

This chain links TRBV4-3 with TRBJ1-2; TRBD1 matches at 9 bases. The CDR3 is 14 amino acids. The ends lost 4 bases at V and 6 bases at J; junction bases unmatched: 6. CDR1 is LGHNA and CDR2 is YSLEER in the germline V gene. Written as DNA, the CDR3 is TGCGCCAGCAGCCTACAGGGGGCGCAGGATGGCTACACCTTC. Translating it yields CASSLQGAQDGYTF.

The CDR3 here is CASSLDQGYFTF. For the CDR3, the DNA is TGTGCCAGCAGCTTAGATCAGGGGTACTTCACCTTC. The rearrangement joins TRBV7-2 to TRBJ1-2; TRBD1 is a possible D gene (6 bases). Germline CDR1 reads SGHTA; CDR2 reads FQGNSA. The V end lost 1 base, the J end lost 13 bases, and 13 bases lay between the germline ends. This CDR3 has 12 residues.

The chain employs TRBV3-1 (or the pseudogene TRBV3-2) and TRBJ2-3, with TRBD1 matching 8 bases. V shed 0 bases, J shed 5 bases, and the junction held 10 bases outside the gene matches. CDR1 is LGHDT and CDR2 is YNNKEL in the germline V gene (reference sequence). The CDR3 runs to 17 residues. CDR3: CASSQDPGRGRIDTQYF. In nucleotides, the CDR3 is TGTGCCAGCAGCCAAGATCCGGGCAGGGGGCGAATAGATACGCAGTATTTT.